The 8 T cell receptor beta chains below all came from one sample that was sequenced in a study of shared clonotypes between healthy human individuals. TCRdb's table, derived via immunoSEQ multiplex PCR, lists solely in-frame clones and lacks some. The sample has around 2.5 million clones, approximately 94% seen once. What was sequenced was naive CD4+ T cells from PBMCs. Subset defined: CD45RA+ positively selected. Source of these receptors: a man aged 18 to 29 in good health. Some clones in this sample may be carry-over from other donors' samples.

This clone is a singleton in its sample. This rearrangement joins TRBV7-9 to TRBJ2-3, with D maybe TRBD1 (5 bases). This CDR3 is built from 17 residues. Looked up from germline, CDR1 is SEHNR and CDR2 is FQNEAQ (reference sequence). The V and J ends lost 4 bases and 0 bases respectively, with 17 bases between them. Written as DNA, the CDR3 is TGTGCCAGCAGCTCCTACTTCGGGCAGGGTAGCACAGATACGCAGTATTTT. It encodes CASSSYFGQGSTDTQYF.

This chain joins TRBV4-3 and TRBJ1-5; D gene ambiguous. The length of the CDR3 is 15 residues. The germline CDR1 and CDR2 sequences are LGHNA and YSLEER. The ends were cut back, 0 bases at V and 11 bases at J, with 17 bases in the middle. The CDR3 coding sequence is TGCGCCAGCAGCCAAGATGGCGCGGGTCATACGGCCCAGCATTTT. The encoded protein is CASSQDGAGHTAQHF.

This clone has just one count. The chain links TRBV10-3 to TRBJ2-1; 9 bases are shared with TRBD1. The trim removed 10 bases at V and 2 bases at J, leaving 9 bases unmatched. Germline V gives CDR1 ENHRY, CDR2 SYGVKD. This CDR3 is 15 amino acids long. CDR3: CATGPRQGAYNEQFF. CDR3 DNA sequence: TGTGCCACCGGCCCCCGACAGGGGGCCTACAATGAGCAGTTCTTC.

V and J are TRBV11-2 and TRBJ1-1; no reliable D call. The length of the CDR3 is 13 residues. From germline, CDR1 is SGHAT and CDR2 FQNNGV. V was shortened by 1 base and J by 7 bases, with 10 bases between the two germline ends. The CDR3 coding sequence is TGTGCCAGCAGCTTAGTAGACCCACGTGAAGCTTTCTTT. It codes for CASSLVDPREAFF.

V and J are TRBV6-5 and TRBJ2-7; 8 bases align to TRBD2. The V gene end was trimmed by 6 bases and the J gene end by 0 bases; junction bases not matched to a gene: 7. CDR1 MNHEY and CDR2 SVGAGI come from the germline V gene. The CDR3 consists of 15 residues. The CDR3 DNA is TGTGCCAGCAGCCCGGCCACTAGCGGCTCCTACGAGCAGTACTTC. Translated, it gives CASSPATSGSYEQYF.

The chain recombines TRBV25-1 with TRBJ2-5; D uncertain. The length of the CDR3 is 17 residues. Between the trimmed V and J ends, which lost 2 bases and 5 bases, there was a span of 21 bases. Per the germline V gene, CDR1 is MGHDK and CDR2 is SYGVNS. In DNA, the CDR3 is TGTGCCAGCAGTGAAGGTGCCCTGGGCCCTAGTGGGGAGACCCAGTACTTC. Amino acid sequence: CASSEGALGPSGETQYF.

V usage is TRBV28 and J usage is TRBJ1-1; perhaps TRBD1 as D (5 bases). This CDR3 contains 14 residues. The germline V gene encodes CDR1 MDHEN and CDR2 SYDVKM. Trimming cost V 7 bases and J 7 bases, with 19 bases left between them. The CDR3 bases are TGTGCCAGCAACCGACCCGCAGGGCTTGTTGAAGCTTTCTTT. Amino acids: CASNRPAGLVEAFF.

The gene calls are TRBV21-1 and TRBJ2-5; TRBD2 is taken as the D call from the table, unchecked against the DNA. TRBV21-1 is assigned pseudogene status. This CDR3 is built from 18 residues. The CDR3 spells CASSKERRLAGRRETQYF. The CDR3 nucleotides read TGTGCCAGCAGCAAAGAGAGGCGGCTAGCGGGACGTAGGGAGACCCAGTACTTC.